The T cell receptor beta chain under discussion was sequenced for a study of shared clonotypes between healthy human individuals. General study results and limits: Sampling involved blood alone; tissue repertoires likely differ. Having only a few donors restricted how much genetic and exposure-history diversity was captured.

The germline V gene has CDR1 SNHLY and CDR2 FYNNEI. The CDR3 consists of 14 residues. Trimming removed 3 bases from V and 6 bases from J, with 12 bases in between. This clone appeared a single time. The antigen is undetermined. The run depth of the assay was deep. Produced via immunoSEQ multiplex PCR; TCRdb's table is partial and in-frame only. The table has approximately 500,000 clones, 70% to 85% seen once. V and J are TRBV2 and TRBJ1-5; D might be TRBD1 (5 bases). This clonotype was obtained from a woman between 40 and 55 years old in good health. Some clones in this sample may be carry-over from other donors' samples. The specimen was PBMCs. The DNA for the CDR3 is TGTGCCAGCAGTGAGACTGGGGCGTTTCAGCCCCAGCATTTT. Amino acids: CASSETGAFQPQHF.